This TCR beta chain was captured in a study of human T cells and chemical hapten exposure. Time point in this sample: patch test 2, 6 weeks after DPC sensitization. The treatment is: therapeutic diphenylcyclopropenone sensitization with weekly scalp DPC. Donors, patients with alopecia ranging from 18 to 70 years old and judged suitable for DPC, provided samples. In this sample, this clonotype turned up a few times. Its antigen remains unknown. The V segment lost 6 bases and the J segment 4 bases; nucleotides outside the gene matches: 11. Germline assignment: CDR1 MNHNS and CDR2 SASEGT. This CDR3 comprises 16 residues. General observations from the study: Having alopecia, the donors may differ immunologically from healthy people.

The study's library attached unique molecular identifiers to single cDNA molecules. Study processing details: Sample-level TCR yields exhibited a median of approximately 96,000, with a range of roughly 23,224 to 750,000. TCRdb reprocessed the RACE reads with MiXCR, giving one entry per CDR3 protein. TCRdb, not the authors, supplied the V and J calls. Altogether tens of thousands of distinct CDR3 sequences are present, roughly 10% being singletons, with the ten largest covering about 2.5%. The V and J genes are TRBV6-1 and TRBJ2-2, with 7 bases fitting TRBD1. This receptor was taken from a young woman with alopecia areata. Some clones in this sample may be carry-over from other donors' samples. This specimen consisted of whole blood, obtained in connection with sensitization to the hapten diphenylcyclopropenone (DPC). DNA for the CDR3: TGTGCCAGCAGCATCCGACAGGGAACTGGCACCGGGGAGCTGTTTTTT. This codes for CASSIRQGTGTGELFF.